This T cell receptor (beta chain) was identified in a study of blood T cell repertoires in COVID-19. About the study: Acute and convalescent COVID-19 specimens originated in the United States, Italy and Spain.

V lost 4 bases and J lost 7; bases outside the gene matches: 10. The CDR3 totals 18 residues. In germline, CDR1 is SEHNR, CDR2 FQNEAQ (reference sequence). The table came from immunoSEQ multiplex PCR; TCRdb's copy has only in-frame clones and leaves some out. This sample has under 350,000 clones, with around 85% found just once. Clinical history as reported by participants underpinned cohort assignment. This TCR came from a woman aged 35 to 49 with acute COVID-19. Sequences were obtained from PBMCs or T cells enriched from blood (not recorded which). The chain links TRBV7-9 to TRBJ2-1, with 16 nucleotides matching TRBD2. CDR3 in DNA: TGTGCCAGCAGCTCGGGACTAGCGGGGGGGCCCTTTTCAAATGAGCAGTTCTTC. Translated: CASSSGLAGGPFSNEQFF. The full variable domain, its missing parts supplied by reference TRBV7-9 and TRBJ2-1, is DTGVSQNPRHKITKRGQNVTFRCDPISEHNRLYWYRQTLGQGPEFLTYFQNEAQLEKSRLLSDRFSAERPKGSFSTLEIQRTEQGDSAMYLCASSSGLAGGPFSNEQFFGPGTRLTVL.